This T cell receptor (beta chain) is from a study of cytomegalovirus exposure and HLA in healthy donors. TCRdb keeps only in-frame clones here, not all; method: immunoSEQ multiplex PCR. The repertoire holds 200,000 to 300,000 clones, roughly 87% seen once, with more than 10% in the top ten. Comment on this clone: The target antigen is unknown.

General observations from the study: Later, an analysis found that TCR clusters from the first cohort tended to co-occur in the approximately 130 validation repertoires.

The sequenced material came from PBMCs. This clonotype originated in a man between 18 and 35 years old in good health and CMV-seropositive.

CDR3 sequence: CASSLVQAAEAFF. The CDR3 DNA reads TGTGCCAGCAGCTTGGTTCAGGCCGCTGAAGCTTTCTTT. The genes are TRBV5-6 and TRBJ1-1, with no clear D. Trimming stripped 0 bases from V and 6 bases from J, with 9 bases between. The CDR3 sequence is 13 residues long. CDR1 SGHDT and CDR2 YYEEEE come from the germline V gene.